The sequence of this T cell receptor (beta chain) was determined in a study of technical replicates of blood from a handful of donors. Some clones are missing from TCRdb's copy, which holds only in-frame ones; the method was immunoSEQ multiplex PCR. Of 60,000 to 90,000 clones detected, roughly 94% appear once; the ten largest clones hold around 0.24%. This receptor was obtained from a human donor in good health. Sequencing used T cells isolated from PBMCs.

The CDR3 protein is CASSDHRGDSGNTIYF. The CDR3 DNA reads TGTGCCAGCAGCGACCACAGGGGAGACTCTGGAAACACCATATATTTT. The chain joins TRBV9 to TRBJ1-3; TRBD1 matches 7 bases. The CDR3 runs to 16 residues. The V gene end was trimmed by 3 bases and the J gene end by 0 bases; junction bases not matched to a gene: 6. Germline V gene sequence: CDR1 SGDLS, CDR2 YYNGEE.